Listed here are 17 T cell receptor beta chains from one sample, sequenced in a study of OX40 agonist ivuxolimab in advanced cancers. The protocol was immunoSEQ multiplex PCR, while the TCRdb copy is restricted to in-frame clones and leaves out a portion. The sample records 70,000 or so clones, roughly 90% being singletons. Sequenced here: CD4+ or CD8+ T cells sorted from blood, sampled in a trial of the OX40 agonist ivuxolimab. The source of these receptors is an adult with an advanced solid tumor such as melanoma, head and neck, liver or kidney cancer.

The rearrangement joins TRBV5-8 to TRBJ2-1, with TRBD1 matching over 8 bases. The CDR3 totals 15 residues. The V gene's germline CDR1 is SGHTS and CDR2 YDEGEE. The V gene end was trimmed by 3 bases and the J gene end by 7 bases; junction bases not matched to a gene: 9. The CDR3 spells CASSSTGGRSNEQFF. CDR3 sequence (DNA): TGTGCCAGCAGCTCAACAGGGGGTAGGTCGAATGAGCAGTTCTTC.

The V call is TRBV7-9, the J call TRBJ2-5; TRBD2 is a possible D gene (5 bases). CDR3 length equals 15 residues. Germline V lookup: CDR1 SEHNR, CDR2 FQNEAQ (reference sequence). The ends were cut back, 5 bases at V and 2 bases at J, with 15 bases in the middle. CDR3 DNA sequence: TGTGCCAGCAGCACTCGACCTGGACTTCAAGAGACCCAGTACTTC. Encoded protein: CASSTRPGLQETQYF.

As concerns this clone: Within the sample, other DNA sequences also encode this same CDR3. The chain is built from TRBV25-1 and TRBJ2-5; D remains ambiguous. CDR1 and CDR2 (germline): MGHDK, SYGVNS. Between the trimmed V and J ends, which lost 2 bases and 5 bases, there was a span of 15 bases. The CDR3 is made up of 15 amino acids. The CDR3 loop reads CASSEPSLGRETQYF. In DNA, the CDR3 is TGTGCCAGCAGTGAACCCTCCCTTGGAAGGGAGACCCAGTACTTC.

This clone was detected only a few times. The genes are TRBV2 and TRBJ1-4, with 7 bases aligning to TRBD1. Germline CDR1 SNHLY, CDR2 FYNNEI. This CDR3 comprises 15 residues. J was trimmed by 0 bases and V by 8 bases; bases with no gene match: 6. The CDR3 region is CASCGQVSTNEKLFF. Here the CDR3 DNA reads TGTGCCAGCTGCGGACAGGTTTCAACTAATGAAAAACTGTTTTTT.

This clone occurred once. This sample includes further DNA sequences coding for the same CDR3. The rearrangement joins TRBV28 to TRBJ2-4; D is unresolved. Germline lookup yields CDR1 MDHEN and CDR2 SYDVKM. The CDR3 extends over 15 amino acids. V lost 5 bases, J lost 0 bases, and 11 bases lay in between. Written as DNA, the CDR3 is TGTGCCAGCAGTCTGGTCGGGCTAGCCAAAAACATTCAGTACTTC. Its protein is CASSLVGLAKNIQYF.

This CDR3 is CASSVGPPYGYTF. The CDR3 nucleotides are TGTGCCAGCAGTGTCGGCCCTCCCTATGGCTACACCTTC. The chain recombines TRBV6-5 with TRBJ1-2; D is unclear. V dropped 5 bases and J dropped 4 bases, with 11 bases sitting between them. The germline V gene encodes CDR1 MNHEY and CDR2 SVGAGI. The CDR3 runs to 13 residues.

The chain links TRBV28 to TRBJ2-3, with TRBD2 matching 7 bases. CDR1 and CDR2 (germline): MDHEN, SYDVKM. The junction had 13 bases not matched to a gene; V was cut back by 1 base and J by 0 bases. The length of the CDR3 is 19 residues. The chain's CDR3 is CASSLSIYRGRGSTDTQYF. Written as DNA, the CDR3 is TGTGCCAGCAGTTTATCGATTTATCGGGGGAGGGGTAGCACAGATACGCAGTATTTT.

V is TRBV10-3 and J is TRBJ2-5; D remains ambiguous. The V end lost 6 bases, the J end lost 1 base, and 9 bases lay between the germline ends. This CDR3 comprises 13 residues. The germline CDR1 and CDR2 sequences are ENHRY and SYGVKD. The CDR3 coding sequence is TGTGCCATCAGATCCCCGCCCCAAGAGACCCAGTACTTC. Its protein is CAIRSPPQETQYF.

J is TRBJ2-3 and V is TRBV5-1; D perhaps matches TRBD1 (6 bases). CDR3 length: 16 residues. V dropped 1 base and J dropped 0 bases, with 12 bases sitting between them. Germline values: CDR1 SGHRS, CDR2 YFSETQ. The CDR3: CASSLMGTPSTDTQYF. In DNA, the CDR3 is TGCGCCAGCAGCTTGATGGGGACACCGAGCACAGATACGCAGTATTTT.

This sequence joins TRBV9 and TRBJ2-7; D might be TRBD2 (6 bases). The ends were cut back, 2 bases at V and 6 bases at J, with 15 bases in the middle. The CDR3 covers 14 residues. Germline CDR1 and CDR2: SGDLS and YYNGEE. The CDR3, as DNA: TGTGCCAGCAGCGTCACCCAAGCGGGTGGCGAGCAGTACTTC. Protein: CASSVTQAGGEQYF.

The CDR3 here is CAWSPGSSYNEQFF. The CDR3 DNA sequence: TGTGCCTGGAGCCCAGGGAGCTCCTACAATGAGCAGTTCTTC. The chain joins TRBV30 to TRBJ2-1, with D possibly called TRBD1 or TRBD2 (5 bases each). V lost 3 bases and J 0 bases, leaving 9 bases between the germline ends. CDR1 is GTSNPN and CDR2 is SVGIG in the germline V gene (reference sequence). This CDR3 is 14 amino acids long.

The J gene is TRBJ2-5, the V gene TRBV7-9, with D tentatively TRBD1 (5 bases). The end of the DNA is better explained by TRBJ2-7, so the J call may be wrong. This CDR3 is built from 15 residues. Germline CDR1 and CDR2: SEHNR and FQNEAQ (reference sequence). As DNA, the CDR3 is TGTGCCAGCAGCTTCCTTGACAGTCCTGGCTACGAGCAGTACTTC. Encoded protein: CASSFLDSPGYEQYF.

This clone was observed once. The chain recombines TRBV25-1 with TRBJ2-7; no reliable D call. V lost 4 bases to trimming and J lost 5 bases, with 12 bases between them. CDR1 and CDR2 from the germline V gene are MGHDK and SYGVNS. The CDR3 is made up of 13 amino acids. CDR3 loop: CASSATWEDEQYF. DNA of the CDR3: TGTGCCAGCAGTGCTACTTGGGAAGACGAGCAGTACTTC.

The V gene is TRBV18, the J gene TRBJ1-4; D gene unclear. V lost 3 bases and J lost 6, with 5 bases in between. Per germline, CDR1 KGHSH and CDR2 LQKENI. The CDR3 runs 12 residues. CDR3 loop: CASSPSDEKLFF. CDR3 DNA sequence: TGTGCCAGCTCACCCTCTGATGAAAAACTGTTTTTT.

The V and J genes are TRBV21-1 and TRBJ1-2. TRBV21-1 is designated a pseudogene. The CDR3 is 14 amino acids. CDR3 nucleotides: TGTGCCAGCAGCAAAGTAGTATTTGGCTATGGCTACACCTTC. Encoded protein: CASSKVVFGYGYTF.

The chain has TRBV4-2 and TRBJ1-2, with D tentatively TRBD1 (6 bases). CDR3 length: 16 amino acids. Germline-derived CDR1 and CDR2 are LGHNA and YNFKEQ. Trimming shortened V by 4 bases and J by 1 base, and 16 bases separated the two germline ends. CDR3 sequence: CASSRERGAGNYGYTF. In DNA, the CDR3 is TGTGCCAGCAGCCGCGAAAGGGGGGCAGGTAACTATGGCTACACCTTC.

This clone occurred once. This chain uses TRBV27 with TRBJ2-5; 10 bases map to TRBD1. Germline V gene lookup returns CDR1 MNHEY and CDR2 SMNVEV (reference sequence). The CDR3 contains 16 residues. J lost 1 base, V lost 6 bases, and 8 bases had no gene match. The CDR3 is CASRALGTGVQETQYF. The CDR3 DNA is TGTGCCAGCAGAGCCCTCGGGACAGGGGTCCAAGAGACCCAGTACTTC.